The 8 T cell receptor beta chains below were found in one sample sequenced in a study of T cells in localized non-small cell lung cancer. The data were produced by immunoSEQ multiplex PCR, yet TCRdb's version contains in-frame clones alone and is incomplete. The sample has 75,000 to 85,000 clones; about 84% are singletons. The material was peripheral blood, obtained before any cancer treatment. The receptors stem from an older female donor with stage I lung adenocarcinoma.

The gene calls are TRBV7-9 and TRBJ2-1, with 9 bases fitting TRBD2. The CDR3 sequence is 15 residues long. Per the germline V gene, CDR1 is SEHNR and CDR2 is FQNEAQ (reference sequence). J gave up 8 bases and V 5 bases, and 10 bases lay outside the gene matches. The CDR3 loop reads CASSHRGGASDEQFF. CDR3 DNA: TGTGCCAGCAGCCACCGCGGGGGGGCAAGCGATGAGCAGTTCTTC.

The V call is TRBV5-6, the J call TRBJ2-7, with 7 nucleotides matching TRBD1. V dropped 0 bases and J dropped 2; count of bases not matched to a gene: 8. The CDR3 totals 16 residues. CDR1 and CDR2 from the germline V gene are SGHDT and YYEEEE. The DNA of the CDR3 is TGTGCCAGCAGCTTGGAGTGGGCAGGGGGTACCTACGAGCAGTACTTC. Translation gives CASSLEWAGGTYEQYF.

V gene TRBV6-1 combines with J gene TRBJ2-7; D tentatively reads TRBD1 or TRBD2 (5 bases each). V was trimmed by 2 bases and J by 2 bases, leaving 13 bases between them. CDR1 is MNHNS, CDR2 SASEGT, per germline. The CDR3 is made up of 15 amino acids. CDR3 in DNA: TGTGCCAGCAGTGAATGGGGCGGGTACACCTACGAGCAGTACTTC. Its protein product is CASSEWGGYTYEQYF.

The chain links TRBV10-3 to TRBJ2-5; TRBD2 aligns across 7 bases. J lost 2 bases, V lost 6 bases, and 9 bases had no gene match. The germline CDR1 and CDR2 sequences are ENHRY and SYGVKD. CDR3 length equals 15 residues. CDR3 region: CAISPFLAAQETQYF. For the CDR3, the DNA is TGTGCCATCAGCCCCTTCCTAGCGGCTCAAGAGACCCAGTACTTC.

The J gene is TRBJ2-2, the V gene TRBV10-2; 11 nucleotides align to TRBD1. The V gene's germline CDR1 is WSHSY and CDR2 SAAADI. This CDR3 is 15 amino acids long. V was clipped by 5 bases and J by 5 bases; unmatched bases: 4. CDR3 sequence reads: CASSLGQGVTGELFF. CDR3 DNA: TGCGCCAGCAGTTTGGGACAGGGGGTAACCGGGGAGCTGTTTTTT.

The rearrangement uses TRBV11-2 and TRBJ2-7; maybe TRBD1 (6 bases). The germline V gene has CDR1 SGHAT and CDR2 FQNNGV. The CDR3 extends over 15 amino acids. Trimming stripped 5 bases from V and 5 bases from J, with 19 bases between. The CDR3 region is CASSETNRDLDEQYF. CDR3 DNA sequence: TGTGCCAGCAGCGAGACAAACAGGGATCTCGACGAGCAGTACTTC.

The genes are TRBV27 and TRBJ2-7, with D perhaps matching TRBD2 (6 bases). CDR1 is MNHEY, CDR2 SMNVEV, per germline (reference sequence). The CDR3 has 15 residues. V was pared by 4 bases and J by 2 bases, with 15 bases between. The CDR3 region has the DNA TGTGCCAGCAGTTGGGCGCAGGGAGGACCCTACGAGCAGTACTTC. Residues: CASSWAQGGPYEQYF.

This rearrangement joins TRBV7-2 to TRBJ2-7; D is ambiguous. The CDR3 runs to 14 residues. CDR1 is SGHTA, CDR2 FQGNSA, per germline. The V end lost 5 bases, the J end lost 0 bases, and 11 bases lay between the germline ends. The CDR3 DNA sequence: TGTGCCAGCAGCCCTTACCAGCCCTCCTACGAGCAGTACTTC. It yields the protein CASSPYQPSYEQYF.